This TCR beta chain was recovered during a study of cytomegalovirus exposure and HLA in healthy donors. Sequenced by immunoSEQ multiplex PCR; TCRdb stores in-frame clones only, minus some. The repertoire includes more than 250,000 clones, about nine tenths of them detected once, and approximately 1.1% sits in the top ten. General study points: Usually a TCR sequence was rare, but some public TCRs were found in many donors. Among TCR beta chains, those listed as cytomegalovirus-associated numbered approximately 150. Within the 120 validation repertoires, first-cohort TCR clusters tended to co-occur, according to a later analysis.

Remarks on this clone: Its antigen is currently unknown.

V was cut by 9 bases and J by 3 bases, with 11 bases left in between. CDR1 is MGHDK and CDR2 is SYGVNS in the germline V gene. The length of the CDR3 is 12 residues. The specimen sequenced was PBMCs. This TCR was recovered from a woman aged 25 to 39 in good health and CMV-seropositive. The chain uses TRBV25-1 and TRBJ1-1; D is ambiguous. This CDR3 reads CASATGYTEAFF. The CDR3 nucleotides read TGTGCCAGTGCTACGGGGTACACTGAAGCTTTCTTT.